This T cell receptor (beta chain) was retrieved from a study of blood T cell repertoires in COVID-19. Whole-study context: The samples span acute and convalescent COVID-19 from the United States, Italy and Spain. PBMCs, B-cell-depleted T cells, or T cells were the source of the cDNA or gDNA that made up the material.

The CDR3 loop spans 16 amino acids. Germline V lookup: CDR1 LGHDT, CDR2 YNNKEL (reference sequence). The V end lost 1 base, the J end lost 7 bases, and 17 bases lay between the germline ends. Authors' analysis steps: By means of reference gene primer amplification, nucleated cell counts were estimated. Profiling relied on immunoSEQ multiplex PCR, and the TCRdb table lists in-frame clones only, not all of them. D and trimming come from the DNA, and the V and J calls and clone size come from that table. Here the sample spans 300,000 to 400,000 clones, 85% to 90% being singletons. The Seattle patients, enrolled during active infection, were followed longitudinally.

The receptor was isolated from a woman aged 45-60 years with COVID-19, enrolled during active disease. The gene calls are TRBV3-1 (or the pseudogene TRBV3-2) and TRBJ2-1; D may be TRBD2 (6 bases). The sample comprised peripheral blood. The CDR3 here is CASSQGGGPGNNEQFF. The CDR3, as DNA: TGTGCCAGCAGCCAAGGCGGAGGGCCGGGGAATAATGAGCAGTTCTTC.